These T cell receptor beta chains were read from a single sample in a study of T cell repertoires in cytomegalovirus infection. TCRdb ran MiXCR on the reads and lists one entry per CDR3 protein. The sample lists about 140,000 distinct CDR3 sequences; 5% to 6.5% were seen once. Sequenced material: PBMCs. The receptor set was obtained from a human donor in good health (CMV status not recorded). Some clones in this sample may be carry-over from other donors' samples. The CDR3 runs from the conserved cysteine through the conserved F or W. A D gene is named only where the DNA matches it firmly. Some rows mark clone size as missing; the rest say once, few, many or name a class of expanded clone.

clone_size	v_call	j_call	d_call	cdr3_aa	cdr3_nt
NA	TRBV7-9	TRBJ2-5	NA	CASSFWDKEAQYF	TGTGCCAGCAGCTTTTGGGATAAAGAGGCCCAGTACTTC
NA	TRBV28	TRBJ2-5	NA	CASHSAGLKETQYF	TGTGCCAGCCATTCCGCCGGGCTCAAAGAGACCCAGTACTTC
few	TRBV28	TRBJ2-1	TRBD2	CASTRQGGSGGYNEQFF	TGTGCCAGCACCCGACAGGGAGGGAGCGGGGGGTACAATGAGCAGTTCTTC
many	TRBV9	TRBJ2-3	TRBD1	CASSTRTGASDTQYF	TGTGCCAGCAGCACCCGGACAGGGGCCTCAGATACGCAGTATTTT
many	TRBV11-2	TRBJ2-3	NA	CASSSRDSTDTQYF	TGTGCCAGCAGCTCCAGGGACTCCACAGATACGCAGTATTTT
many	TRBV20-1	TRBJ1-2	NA	CSAPTPVGYGYTF	TGCAGTGCTCCTACCCCGGTTGGGTATGGCTACACCTTC
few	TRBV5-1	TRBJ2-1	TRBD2	CASSSGFSGASYNEQFF	TGCGCCAGCAGCTCAGGGTTTAGCGGGGCTTCCTACAATGAGCAGTTCTTC
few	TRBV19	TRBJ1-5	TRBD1	CASSPTGQGTQPQHF	TGTGCCAGTAGTCCTACGGGACAGGGTACGCAGCCCCAGCATTTT
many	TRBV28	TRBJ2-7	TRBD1	CASSGRDRLSYEQYF	TGTGCCAGCAGTGGCCGGGACAGGCTATCCTACGAGCAGTACTTC
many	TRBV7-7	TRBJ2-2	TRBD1	CASSPGQGTNTGELFF	TGTGCCAGCAGCCCGGGACAGGGAACGAACACCGGGGAGCTGTTTTTT
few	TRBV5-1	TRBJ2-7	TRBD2	CASSLVGGPYEQYF	TGCGCCAGCAGCTTGGTGGGAGGGCCCTACGAGCAGTACTTC
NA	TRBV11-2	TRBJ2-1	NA	CASSHNLNEQFF	TGTGCCAGCAGCCACAACTTGAATGAGCAGTTCTTC
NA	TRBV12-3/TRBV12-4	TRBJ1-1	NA	CASSLSTGTEAFF	TGTGCCAGCAGCCTCTCGACAGGCACTGAAGCTTTCTTT
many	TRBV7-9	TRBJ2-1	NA	CASSLIIYEQFF	TGTGCCAGCAGCTTAATCATTTATGAGCAGTTCTTC
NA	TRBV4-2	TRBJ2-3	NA	CASSQDPVKGADTQYF	TGTGCCAGCAGCCAAGATCCAGTAAAGGGGGCAGATACGCAGTATTTT
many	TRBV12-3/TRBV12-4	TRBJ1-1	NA	CASSWGTAEAFF	TGTGCCAGTTCCTGGGGGACGGCTGAAGCTTTCTTT
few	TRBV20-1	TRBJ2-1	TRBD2	CSARDLRGGSNEQFF	TGCAGTGCTAGAGACTTGCGGGGGGGAAGCAATGAGCAGTTCTTC
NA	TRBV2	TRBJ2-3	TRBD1	CASTRQGSTDTQYF	TGTGCCAGCACCCGACAGGGTAGCACAGATACGCAGTATTTT
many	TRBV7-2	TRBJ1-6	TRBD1	CASSPIPDRGDSPLHF	TGTGCCAGCAGCCCAATCCCGGACAGGGGAGATTCACCCCTCCACTTT
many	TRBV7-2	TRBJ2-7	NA	CASSLGPGSSYEQYF	TGTGCCAGCAGCTTAGGCCCGGGAAGCTCCTACGAGCAGTACTTC
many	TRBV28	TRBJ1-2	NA	CASSGQNYGYTF	TGTGCCAGCAGTGGGCAGAACTATGGCTACACCTTC
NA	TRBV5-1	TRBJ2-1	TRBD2	CASSLAASGGNNEQFF	TGCGCCAGCAGCTTGGCTGCTAGCGGGGGAAACAATGAGCAGTTCTTC
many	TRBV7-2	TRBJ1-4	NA	CASSSPTGTNEKLFF	TGTGCCAGCAGCTCCCCAACAGGGACTAATGAAAAACTGTTTTTT
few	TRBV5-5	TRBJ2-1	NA	CASSLTAGLHNEQFF	TGTGCCAGCAGCTTGACGGCGGGGCTCCACAATGAGCAGTTCTTC
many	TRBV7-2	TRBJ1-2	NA	CASSLPGEAGYTF	TGTGCCAGCAGCTTACCAGGGGAAGCCGGCTACACCTTC
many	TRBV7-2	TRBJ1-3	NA	CASSLAGISGNTIYF	TGTGCCAGCAGCTTAGCTGGTATCTCTGGAAACACCATATATTTT
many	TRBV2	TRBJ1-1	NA	CASKGFTEAFF	TGTGCCAGCAAGGGGTTCACTGAAGCTTTCTTT
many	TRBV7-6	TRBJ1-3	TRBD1	CASSSPGQTSGNTIYF	TGTGCCAGCAGCTCGCCGGGACAGACCTCTGGAAACACCATATATTTT
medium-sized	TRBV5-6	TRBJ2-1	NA	CASSLVSEYNEQFF	TGTGCCAGCAGCTTGGTTAGCGAATACAATGAGCAGTTCTTC
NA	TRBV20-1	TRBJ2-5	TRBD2	CSARDSASGRGETQYF	TGCAGTGCTAGAGACAGCGCTAGCGGCAGAGGAGAGACCCAGTACTTC
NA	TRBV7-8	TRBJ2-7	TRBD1	CASSLRGQGAKTYEQYF	TGTGCCAGCAGCTTACGCGGACAGGGGGCCAAAACCTACGAGCAGTACTTC
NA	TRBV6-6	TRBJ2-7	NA	CASSYSSSLYEQYF	TGTGCCAGCAGTTACTCCTCCAGCCTTTACGAGCAGTACTTC
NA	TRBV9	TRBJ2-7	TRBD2	CASSVGGGTYEQYF	TGTGCCAGCAGCGTAGGCGGGGGAACCTACGAGCAGTACTTC
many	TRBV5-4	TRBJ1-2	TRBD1	CASSQDRVGGYTF	TGTGCCAGCAGCCAAGACAGGGTGGGAGGCTACACCTTC
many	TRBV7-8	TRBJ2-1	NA	CASSSIHPNEQFF	TGTGCCAGCAGTTCCATCCATCCCAATGAGCAGTTCTTC
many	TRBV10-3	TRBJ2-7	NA	CAIRDRSYEQYF	TGTGCCATCAGGGACCGCTCCTACGAGCAGTACTTC
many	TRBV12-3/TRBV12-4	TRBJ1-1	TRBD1	CASSPTRDREAFF	TGTGCCAGCAGCCCGACCCGGGACAGGGAAGCTTTCTTT
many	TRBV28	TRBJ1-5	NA	CASSVVNARGFNQPQHF	TGTGCCAGCAGCGTGGTCAACGCGAGGGGGTTCAATCAGCCCCAGCATTTT
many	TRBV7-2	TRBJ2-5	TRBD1	CASSKQGAFQETQYF	TGTGCCAGCAGTAAACAGGGGGCGTTTCAAGAGACCCAGTACTTC
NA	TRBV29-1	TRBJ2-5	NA	CSVETGIGETQYF	TGCAGCGTTGAAACAGGGATCGGGGAGACCCAGTACTTC
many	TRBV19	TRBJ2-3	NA	CASRQDSTDTQYF	TGTGCCAGCCGACAGGACAGCACAGATACGCAGTATTTT
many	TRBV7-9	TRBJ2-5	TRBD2	CASSHYSGLADPSQTQYF	TGTGCCAGCAGCCACTACTCGGGACTAGCGGACCCAAGTCAGACCCAGTACTTC
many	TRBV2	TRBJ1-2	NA	CASSEAGTWESRGYTF	TGTGCCAGCAGTGAAGCGGGGACATGGGAGAGTAGAGGCTACACCTTC
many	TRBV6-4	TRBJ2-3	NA	CASSEDMTGTQYF	TGTGCCAGCAGTGAAGACATGACGGGTACGCAGTATTTT
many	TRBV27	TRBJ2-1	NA	CATKEGVSYNEQFF	TGTGCCACCAAGGAAGGGGTTTCCTACAATGAGCAGTTCTTC
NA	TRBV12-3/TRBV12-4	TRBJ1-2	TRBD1	CASSPGGYGCTF	TGTGCCAGCAGCCCAGGGGGATATGGCTGCACCTTC
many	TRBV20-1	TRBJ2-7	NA	CSARPRDNPYEQYF	TGCAGTGCAAGACCCCGGGACAACCCCTACGAGCAGTACTTC
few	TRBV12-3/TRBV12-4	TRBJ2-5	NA	CATSLTGRPETQYF	TGTGCCACGTCCCTGACGGGCAGACCGGAGACCCAGTACTTC
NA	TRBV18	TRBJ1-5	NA	CASSPLRSEGQPQHF	TGTGCCAGCTCACCCCTTAGGTCTGAGGGACAGCCCCAGCATTTT
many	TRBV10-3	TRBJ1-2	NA	CAISESTNYGYTF	TGTGCCATCAGTGAGTCTACTAACTATGGCTACACCTTC